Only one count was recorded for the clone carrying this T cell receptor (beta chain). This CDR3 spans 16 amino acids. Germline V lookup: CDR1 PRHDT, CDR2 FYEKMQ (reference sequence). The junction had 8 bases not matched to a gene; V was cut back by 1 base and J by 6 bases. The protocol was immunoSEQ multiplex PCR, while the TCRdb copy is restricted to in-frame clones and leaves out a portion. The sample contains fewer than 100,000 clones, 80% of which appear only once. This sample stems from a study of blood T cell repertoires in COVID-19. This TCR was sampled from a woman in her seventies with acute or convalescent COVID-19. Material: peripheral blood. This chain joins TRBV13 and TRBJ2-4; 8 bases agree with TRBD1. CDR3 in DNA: TGTGCCAGCAGCTTAGCCCCACGAGACAGGGGAAACATTCAGTACTTC. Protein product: CASSLAPRDRGNIQYF.